What follows is one TCR beta chain and its context. In the authors' workflow: Estimates of nucleated cell counts were drawn from the amplification of reference gene primers. Produced via immunoSEQ multiplex PCR; TCRdb's table is partial and in-frame only. V and J calls and clone size come straight from that table; D and trimming were deduced from the DNA. The sample has over 70,000 clones; around 93% are singletons. The data are from a study of blood T cell repertoires in COVID-19. Turning to the study itself: Sites in the United States, Italy and Spain provided acute and convalescent COVID-19 samples. From T cells, B-cell-depleted T cells, or PBMCs came the material, which was cDNA or gDNA.

The germline gives CDR1 MNHNS, CDR2 SASEGT. This CDR3 region has 13 residues. V shed 3 bases and J shed 4 bases, with 9 bases lying between them. Sequencing was performed on peripheral blood. The V gene is TRBV6-1, the J gene TRBJ1-1; D uncertain. The source of this sequence is a human donor with active COVID-19. The donor label of this sample is uncertain. The CDR3, as DNA: TGTGCCAGCAGTGATGGGGAGACCACTGAAGCTTTCTTT. Protein: CASSDGETTEAFF.